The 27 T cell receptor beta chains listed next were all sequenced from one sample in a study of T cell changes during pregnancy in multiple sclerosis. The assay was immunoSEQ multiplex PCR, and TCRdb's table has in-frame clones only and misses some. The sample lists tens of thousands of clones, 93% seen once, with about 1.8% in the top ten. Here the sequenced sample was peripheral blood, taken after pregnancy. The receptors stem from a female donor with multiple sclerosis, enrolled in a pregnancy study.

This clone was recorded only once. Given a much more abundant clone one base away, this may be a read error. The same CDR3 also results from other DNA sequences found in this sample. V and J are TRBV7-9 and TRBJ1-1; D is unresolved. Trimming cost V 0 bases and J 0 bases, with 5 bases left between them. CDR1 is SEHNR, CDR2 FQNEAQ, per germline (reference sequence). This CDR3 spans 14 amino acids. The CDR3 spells CASSLAQLNTEAFF. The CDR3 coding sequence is TGTGCCAGCAGCTTAGCACAGCTGAACACTGAAGCTTTCTTT.

DNA for the CDR3: TGCGCCAGCAGCCAAGTACTAGCGGGAGATCGAACCGGGGAGCTGTTTTTT. Translated: CASSQVLAGDRTGELFF. V is TRBV4-3 and J is TRBJ2-2; 11 nucleotides line up with TRBD2. The CDR3 contains 17 residues. CDR1 LGHNA and CDR2 YSLEER come from the germline V gene. The trim removed 1 base at V and 5 bases at J, leaving 6 bases unmatched.

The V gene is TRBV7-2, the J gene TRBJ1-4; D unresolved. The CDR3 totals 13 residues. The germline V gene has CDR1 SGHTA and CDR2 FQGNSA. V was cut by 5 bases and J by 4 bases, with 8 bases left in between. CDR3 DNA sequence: TGTGCCAGCAGCGGTACATATAATGAAAAACTGTTTTTT. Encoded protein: CASSGTYNEKLFF.

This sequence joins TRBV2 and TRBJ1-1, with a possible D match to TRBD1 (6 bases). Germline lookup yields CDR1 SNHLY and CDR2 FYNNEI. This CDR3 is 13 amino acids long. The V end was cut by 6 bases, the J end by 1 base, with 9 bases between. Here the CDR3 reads CASRGDKNTEAFF. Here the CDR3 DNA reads TGTGCCAGCAGGGGGGACAAGAACACTGAAGCTTTCTTT.

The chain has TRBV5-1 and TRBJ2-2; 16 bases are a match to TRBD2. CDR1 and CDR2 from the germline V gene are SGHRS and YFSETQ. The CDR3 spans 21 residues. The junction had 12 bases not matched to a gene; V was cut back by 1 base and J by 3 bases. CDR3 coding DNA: TGCGCCAGCAGCTTGAGGCCTTTGGGACTAGCGGGAGGGCGAGACACCGGGGAGCTGTTTTTT. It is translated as CASSLRPLGLAGGRDTGELFF.

In DNA, the CDR3 is TGTGCCAGCAGCCCCGGGACAGGGGAAGGGGAGCAGTACTTC. Protein product: CASSPGTGEGEQYF. The chain carries TRBV4-2 and TRBJ2-7, with 10 bases matching TRBD1. The germline V gene encodes CDR1 LGHNA and CDR2 YNFKEQ. V lost 4 bases, J lost 7 bases, and 7 bases stayed unmatched. The CDR3 runs to 14 residues.

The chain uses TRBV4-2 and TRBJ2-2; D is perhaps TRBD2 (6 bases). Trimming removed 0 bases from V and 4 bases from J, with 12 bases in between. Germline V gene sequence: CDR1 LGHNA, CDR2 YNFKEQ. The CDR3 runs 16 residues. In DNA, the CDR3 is TGTGCCAGCAGCCAAGACATCACTAGCCGCACCGGGGAGCTGTTTTTT. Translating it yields CASSQDITSRTGELFF.

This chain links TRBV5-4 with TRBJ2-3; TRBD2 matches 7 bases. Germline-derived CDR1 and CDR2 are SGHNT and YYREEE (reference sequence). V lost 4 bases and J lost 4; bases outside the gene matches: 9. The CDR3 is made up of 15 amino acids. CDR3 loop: CASSPSGGRADTQYF. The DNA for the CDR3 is TGTGCCAGCAGCCCCTCCGGCGGGAGAGCAGATACGCAGTATTTT.

The CDR3 is CASSFTASNEKLFF. The CDR3 bases are TGCGCCAGCAGCTTCACAGCATCTAATGAAAAACTGTTTTTT. V gene TRBV5-1 combines with J gene TRBJ1-4; D remains unclear. This CDR3 contains 14 residues. Germline V gene sequence: CDR1 SGHRS, CDR2 YFSETQ. V lost 2 bases, J lost 3 bases, and 8 bases lay in between.

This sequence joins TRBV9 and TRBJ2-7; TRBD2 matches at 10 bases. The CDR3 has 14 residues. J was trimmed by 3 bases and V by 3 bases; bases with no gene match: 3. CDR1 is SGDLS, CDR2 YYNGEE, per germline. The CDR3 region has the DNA TGTGCCAGCAGCGCCGGGACTAGCGACTACGAGCAGTACTTC. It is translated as CASSAGTSDYEQYF.

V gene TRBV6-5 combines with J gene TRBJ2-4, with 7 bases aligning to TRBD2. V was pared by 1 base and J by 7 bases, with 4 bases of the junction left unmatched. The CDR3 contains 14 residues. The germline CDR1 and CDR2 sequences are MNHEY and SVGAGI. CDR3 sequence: CASSYFSGNNIQYF. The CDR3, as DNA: TGTGCCAGCAGTTACTTCAGCGGGAATAACATTCAGTACTTC.

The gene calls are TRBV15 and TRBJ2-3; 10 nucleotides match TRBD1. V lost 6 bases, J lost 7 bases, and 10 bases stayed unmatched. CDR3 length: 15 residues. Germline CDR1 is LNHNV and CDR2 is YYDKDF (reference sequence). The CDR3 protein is CATRSDRGEKNTQYF. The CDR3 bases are TGTGCCACCAGATCGGACAGGGGGGAAAAGAATACGCAGTATTTT.

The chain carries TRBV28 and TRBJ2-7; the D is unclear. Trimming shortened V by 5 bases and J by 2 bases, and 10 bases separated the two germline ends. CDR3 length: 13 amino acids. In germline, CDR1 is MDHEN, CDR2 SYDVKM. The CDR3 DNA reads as TGTGCCAGCAGTCGCCACGGAGCCTACGAGCAGTACTTC. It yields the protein CASSRHGAYEQYF.

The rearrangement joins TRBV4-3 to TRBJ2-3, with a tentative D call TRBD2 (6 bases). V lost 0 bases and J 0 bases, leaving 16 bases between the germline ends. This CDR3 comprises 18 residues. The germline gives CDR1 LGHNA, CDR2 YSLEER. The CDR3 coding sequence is TGCGCCAGCAGCCAAGAGTTAGCGGAACAGTATAGCACAGATACGCAGTATTTT. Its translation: CASSQELAEQYSTDTQYF.

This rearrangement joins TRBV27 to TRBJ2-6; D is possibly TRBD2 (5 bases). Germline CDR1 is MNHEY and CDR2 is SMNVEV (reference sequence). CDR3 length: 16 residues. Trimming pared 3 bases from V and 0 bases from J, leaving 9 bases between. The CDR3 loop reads CASSFWTSSGANVLTF. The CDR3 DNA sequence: TGTGCCAGCAGTTTTTGGACTTCCTCTGGGGCCAACGTCCTGACTTTC.

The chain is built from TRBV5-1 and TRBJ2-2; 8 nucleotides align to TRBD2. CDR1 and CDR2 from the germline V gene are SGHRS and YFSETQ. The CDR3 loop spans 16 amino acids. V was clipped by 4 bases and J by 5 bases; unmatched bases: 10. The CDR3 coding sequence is TGCGCCAGCAGCCAGACTAGCGTAGGATGGACCGGGGAGCTGTTTTTT. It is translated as CASSQTSVGWTGELFF.

This CDR3 is CASSFQGARNEQFF. The CDR3 DNA follows: TGTGCCAGCAGCTTTCAGGGGGCGCGAAATGAGCAGTTCTTC. The chain recombines TRBV5-4 with TRBJ2-1; 8 bases align to TRBD1. Germline CDR1 is SGHNT and CDR2 is YYREEE (reference sequence). Trimming removed 2 bases from V and 7 bases from J; junction bases left unmatched: 5. The CDR3 totals 14 residues.

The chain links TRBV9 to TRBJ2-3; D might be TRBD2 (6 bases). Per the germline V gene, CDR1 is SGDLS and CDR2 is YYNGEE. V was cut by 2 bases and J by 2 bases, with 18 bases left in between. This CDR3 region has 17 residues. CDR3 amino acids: CASSVDPQGLVTDTQYF. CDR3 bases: TGTGCCAGCAGCGTCGACCCCCAGGGACTCGTCACAGATACGCAGTATTTT.

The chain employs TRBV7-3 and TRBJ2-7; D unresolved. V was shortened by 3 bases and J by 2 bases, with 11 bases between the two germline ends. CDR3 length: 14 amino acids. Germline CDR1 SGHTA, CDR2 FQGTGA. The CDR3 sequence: CASSFRATTYEQYF. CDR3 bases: TGTGCCAGCAGCTTTAGAGCTACGACCTACGAGCAGTACTTC.

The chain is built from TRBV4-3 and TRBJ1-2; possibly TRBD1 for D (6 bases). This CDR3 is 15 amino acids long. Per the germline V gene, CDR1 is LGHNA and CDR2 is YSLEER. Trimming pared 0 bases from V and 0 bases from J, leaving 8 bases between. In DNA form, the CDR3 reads TGCGCCAGCAGCCAAGACGGGGGGCCTAACTATGGCTACACCTTC. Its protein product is CASSQDGGPNYGYTF.

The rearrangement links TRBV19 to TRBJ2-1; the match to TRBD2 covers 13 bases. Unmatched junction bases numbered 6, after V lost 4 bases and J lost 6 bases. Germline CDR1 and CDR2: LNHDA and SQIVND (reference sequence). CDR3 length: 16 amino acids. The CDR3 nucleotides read TGTGCCAGTAGTACTTTGACTAGCGGGAGGCTCAATGAGCAGTTCTTC. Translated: CASSTLTSGRLNEQFF.

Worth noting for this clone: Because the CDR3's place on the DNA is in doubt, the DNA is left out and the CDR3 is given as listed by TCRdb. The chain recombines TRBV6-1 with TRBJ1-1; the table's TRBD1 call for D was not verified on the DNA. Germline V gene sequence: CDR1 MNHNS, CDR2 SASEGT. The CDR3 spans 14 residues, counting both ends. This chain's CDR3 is CASSSSTGRTEAFF.

The CDR3 reads CASSLAGDYTF. In DNA form, the CDR3 reads TGTGCCAGCAGCTTAGCAGGAGACTACACCTTC. This rearrangement joins TRBV7-9 to TRBJ1-2; no clear D gene. Trimming removed 0 bases at V and 10 bases at J, with 6 bases between. The CDR3 extends over 11 amino acids. Germline V CDR1 and CDR2: SEHNR, FQNEAQ (reference sequence).

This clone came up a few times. CDR3 DNA: TGTGCCAGCATCCGACAGGTTAATGAAAAACTGTTTTTT. Protein product: CASIRQVNEKLFF. This sequence joins TRBV6-1 and TRBJ1-4; possible D gene TRBD1, 6 bases. Germline V CDR1 and CDR2: MNHNS, SASEGT. V was pared by 7 bases and J by 4 bases, with 10 bases between. The CDR3 length is 13 residues.

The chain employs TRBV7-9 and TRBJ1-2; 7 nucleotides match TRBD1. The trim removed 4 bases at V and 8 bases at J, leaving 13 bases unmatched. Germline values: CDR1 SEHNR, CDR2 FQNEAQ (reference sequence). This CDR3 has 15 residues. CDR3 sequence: CASSSQGGEKGGYTF. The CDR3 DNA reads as TGTGCCAGCAGCTCCCAGGGGGGCGAAAAAGGAGGCTACACCTTC.

CDR3: CASSLDTWNTEAFF. DNA of the CDR3: TGTGCCAGCAGTCTGGACACATGGAACACTGAAGCTTTCTTT. The chain carries TRBV6-5 and TRBJ1-1; maybe TRBD1 (5 bases). CDR3 length: 14 amino acids. CDR1 and CDR2 (germline): MNHEY, SVGAGI. Trimming took off 5 bases at V and 1 base at J, with 11 bases between the two ends.

The CDR3: CASPKDRGNRETQYF. As DNA, the CDR3 is TGTGCCAGCCCAAAGGACAGGGGGAATCGGGAGACCCAGTACTTC. The gene calls are TRBV2 and TRBJ2-5, with 10 bases aligning to TRBD1. V trimming: 8 bases; J trimming: 5 bases; junction bases outside the gene matches: 11. This CDR3 spans 15 amino acids. Germline values: CDR1 SNHLY, CDR2 FYNNEI.